Below are 10 T cell receptor beta chains sequenced from a single sample in a study of shared clonotypes between healthy human individuals (dated by TCRdb to the early 2020s). Libraries were made using the immunoSEQ multiplex PCR assay. Imported from immuneACCESS, the table was reduced by TCRdb to in-frame sequences with V and J called. These copies leave out some clones; in studies compared against another copy, an unresolved V gene accounts for under half, and the cause of the remainder is not known. The sample table records some 1 million clones; under 80% of these occur just once. The top ten clonotypes cover 1.4% to 1.5% of the sample. The sequencing input was memory CD4+ T cells sorted from blood. Reading the label with the study, this specimen's cell subset or site is: CD45RA-negative fraction. These receptors originate from a man aged 18 to 30 in good health.

As regards this clone: Other DNA sequences from this sample encode an identical CDR3 as well. CDR3 DNA sequence: TGTGCCAGCAGCCTCCGGGACAGGGTAAATGAGCAGTTCTTC. Protein product: CASSLRDRVNEQFF. This chain uses TRBV5-6 with TRBJ2-1; TRBD1 matches at 9 bases. The CDR3 length is 14 residues. V shed 4 bases, J shed 7 bases, and the junction held 6 bases outside the gene matches. Germline values: CDR1 SGHDT, CDR2 YYEEEE. The full variable domain, completed using reference TRBV5-6 and TRBJ2-1, is DAGVTQSPTHLIKTRGQQVTLRCSPKSGHDTVSWYQQALGQGPQFIFQYYEEEERQRGNFPDRFSGHQFPNYSSELNVNALLLGDSALYLCASSLRDRVNEQFFGPGTRLTVL.

This chain joins TRBV10-3 and TRBJ2-5, with D hard to call. Germline CDR1 is ENHRY and CDR2 is SYGVKD. V dropped 1 base and J dropped 3 bases, with 6 bases sitting between them. This CDR3 is built from 13 residues. CDR3 amino acids: CAISEYGEETQYF. For the CDR3, the DNA is TGTGCCATCAGTGAGTACGGAGAAGAGACCCAGTACTTC.

In nucleotides, the CDR3 is TGCGCCAGCAGGACCGGCGGCCCTACCCTCTACAATGAGCAGTTCTTC. Translation gives CASRTGGPTLYNEQFF. The rearrangement uses TRBV5-1 and TRBJ2-1; D unresolved. Trimming pared 5 bases from V and 3 bases from J, leaving 18 bases between. The CDR3 extends over 16 amino acids. The V gene's germline CDR1 is SGHRS and CDR2 YFSETQ.

The chain links TRBV5-1 to TRBJ1-1, with D possibly being TRBD1 (5 bases). V gave up 4 bases and J gave up 3 bases, with 13 bases separating them. The CDR3 runs to 14 residues. Germline V gene sequence: CDR1 SGHRS, CDR2 YFSETQ. CDR3 sequence: CASSLSRDYTEAFF. CDR3 in DNA: TGCGCCAGCAGCCTTTCCCGGGACTACACTGAAGCTTTCTTT.

About this clone itself: Other DNA sequences in this specimen translate into the identical CDR3. The chain links TRBV30 to TRBJ1-5; TRBD1 agrees at 7 bases. CDR1 GTSNPN and CDR2 SVGIG come from the germline V gene (reference sequence). CDR3 size: 13 residues. The trim removed 2 bases at V and 7 bases at J, leaving 5 bases unmatched. DNA for the CDR3: TGTGCCTGGAGTAAGGGGGCAGGGCAGCCCCAGCATTTT. Protein sequence: CAWSKGAGQPQHF.

The gene calls are TRBV7-2 and TRBJ2-1, with D perhaps TRBD2 (5 bases). The length of the CDR3 is 12 residues. CDR1 is SGHTA and CDR2 is FQGNSA in the germline V gene. Trimming removed 5 bases from V and 15 bases from J, with 17 bases in between. The CDR3 bases are TGTGCCAGCAGCCAATGGCCCCAAGGAGGGTTCTTC. It yields the protein CASSQWPQGGFF. The variable domain in full, with the rest retrieved from reference TRBV7-2 and TRBJ2-1, is GAGVSQSPSNKVTEKGKDVELRCDPISGHTALYWYRQSLGQGLEFLIYFQGNSAPDKSGLPSDRFSAERTGGSVSTLTIQRTQQEDSAVYLCASSQWPQGGFFGPGTRLTVL.

The genes are TRBV27 and TRBJ2-3, with D possibly TRBD2 on 6 matching bases. CDR1 MNHEY and CDR2 SMNVEV come from the germline V gene (reference sequence). Trimming left V 2 bases short and J 6 bases short, with 15 bases between. The CDR3 covers 15 residues. CDR3 coding DNA: TGTGCCAGCAGTTTAACAACTAGCCCTCACGATACGCAGTATTTT. Residues: CASSLTTSPHDTQYF.

This clone came up a few times. The chain uses TRBV6-1 and TRBJ1-2, with TRBD1 matching 9 bases. With V trimmed by 9 bases and J by 8 bases, 13 bases remained unmatched. The germline gives CDR1 MNHNS, CDR2 SASEGT. The CDR3 is 14 amino acids. In nucleotides, the CDR3 is TGTGCCAGTCTCTCCACCGGGACAGGGAACGGCTACACCTTC. Translation: CASLSTGTGNGYTF.

Of note for this clone: Within the sample, other DNA sequences also encode this same CDR3. The CDR3 reads CASSPDPSQPQHF. The CDR3 region has the DNA TGTGCCAGCTCACCAGACCCTTCGCAGCCCCAGCATTTT. The chain carries TRBV18 and TRBJ1-5, with D unclear. The CDR3 is made up of 13 amino acids. From germline, CDR1 is KGHSH and CDR2 LQKENI. V was shortened by 2 bases and J by 7 bases, with 9 bases between the two germline ends. The variable domain in full, with the rest retrieved from reference TRBV18 and TRBJ1-5, is NAGVMQNPRHLVRRRGQEARLRCSPMKGHSHVYWYRQLPEEGLKFMVYLQKENIIDESGMPKERFSAEFPKEGPSILRIQQVVRGDSAAYFCASSPDPSQPQHFGDGTRLSIL.

The rearrangement links TRBV30 to TRBJ2-5; D might be TRBD1 (5 bases). The CDR3 extends over 13 amino acids. V lost 5 bases and J 1 base, leaving 11 bases between the germline ends. CDR1 and CDR2 from the germline V gene are GTSNPN and SVGIG (reference sequence). CDR3 bases: TGTGCCTGGGCCCGACAGAGCCAAGAGACCCAGTACTTC. Its translation: CAWARQSQETQYF. Full variable domain (outside the CDR3, taken from reference TRBV30 and TRBJ2-5): SQTIHQWPATLVQPVGSPLSLECTVEGTSNPNLYWYRQAAGRGLQLLFYSVGIGQISSEVPQNLSASRPQDRQFILSSKKLLLSDSGFYLCAWARQSQETQYFGPGTRLLVL.